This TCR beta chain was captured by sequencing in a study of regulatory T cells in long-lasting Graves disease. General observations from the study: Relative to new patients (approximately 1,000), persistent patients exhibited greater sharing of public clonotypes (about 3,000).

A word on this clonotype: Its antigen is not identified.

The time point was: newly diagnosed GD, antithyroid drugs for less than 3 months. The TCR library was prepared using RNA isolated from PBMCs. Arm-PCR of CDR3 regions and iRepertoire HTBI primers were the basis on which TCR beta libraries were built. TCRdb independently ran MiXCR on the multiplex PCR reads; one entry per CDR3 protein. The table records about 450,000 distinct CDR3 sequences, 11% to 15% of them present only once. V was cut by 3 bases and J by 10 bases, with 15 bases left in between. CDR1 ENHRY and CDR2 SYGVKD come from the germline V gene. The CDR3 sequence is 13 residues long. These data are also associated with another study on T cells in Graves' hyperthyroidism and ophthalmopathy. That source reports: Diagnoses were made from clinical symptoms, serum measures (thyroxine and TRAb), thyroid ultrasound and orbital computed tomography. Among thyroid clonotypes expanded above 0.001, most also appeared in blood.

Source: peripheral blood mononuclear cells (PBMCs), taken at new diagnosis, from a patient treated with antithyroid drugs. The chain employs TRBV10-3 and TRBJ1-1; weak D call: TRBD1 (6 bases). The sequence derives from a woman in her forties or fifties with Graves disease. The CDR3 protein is CAISDPDSPAAFF. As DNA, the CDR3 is TGTGCCATCAGTGATCCGGACAGTCCCGCAGCTTTCTTT.